The 10 T cell receptor beta chains presented below share a single source sample, sequenced in a study of CD8 T cells in ankylosing spondylitis listed by TCRdb under 2017. The research as a whole found: Blood from ankylosing spondylitis patients appeared to be characterized by a TCR beta motif made up of several highly homologous amino acid variants.

Library preparation was by 5' RACE. Sequencing took place on an Illumina HiSeq 2500. TCRdb cleaned the public reads at Q25 with fastp, built clones with MiXCR and kept in-frame beta chains. Rows are combined by CDR3 protein, so each entry shows the most common genes and DNA. Here the sample has about 510,000 distinct CDR3 sequences; approximately 5% occur a single time. The ten largest account for 3% to 4% of the sample. Antigens for these TCRs are unknown. Sequenced input: blood, either unsorted or a sorted T cell fraction (not recorded which). The receptors originated from a male donor with ankylosing spondylitis.

This clonotype occurred a few times. The chain employs TRBV5-1 and TRBJ2-5, with D uncertain. From germline, CDR1 is SGHRS and CDR2 YFSETQ. Trimming shortened V by 1 base and J by 5 bases, and 12 bases separated the two germline ends. The CDR3 runs 14 residues. The CDR3: CASSLQTTGETQYF. The CDR3 coding sequence is TGCGCCAGCAGCTTGCAAACTACTGGCGAGACCCAGTACTTC.

This clonotype was detected many times. The V and J genes are TRBV30 and TRBJ1-4; 8 bases are shared with TRBD1. V trimming: 6 bases; J trimming: 8 bases; junction bases outside the gene matches: 8. This CDR3 spans 13 amino acids. Germline CDR1 GTSNPN, CDR2 SVGIG (reference sequence). The CDR3 nucleotides are TGTGCCTGCGCGACAGGGGTGGGCGAAAAACTGTTTTTT. Amino acid sequence: CACATGVGEKLFF.

The table lists this clonotype with many counts. The chain employs TRBV7-8 and TRBJ1-1; D is possibly TRBD1 (5 bases). The CDR3 has 14 amino acids. The ends were cut back, 1 base at V and 5 bases at J, with 11 bases in the middle. Per germline, CDR1 SGHVS and CDR2 FQNEAQ. The CDR3 loop reads CASSLEGRQTEAFF. For the CDR3, the DNA is TGTGCCAGCAGCTTAGAGGGCAGACAGACTGAAGCTTTCTTT.

This clonotype appeared many times. The chain employs TRBV29-1 and TRBJ2-7; the match to TRBD1 covers 10 bases. Germline V CDR1 and CDR2: SQVTM, ANQGSEA. CDR3 length: 13 amino acids. The V and J ends lost 7 bases and 3 bases, in that order; junction bases with no gene match: 6. This chain's CDR3 is CSAVRDRGYEQYF. Here the CDR3 DNA reads TGCAGCGCCGTCCGGGACAGGGGCTACGAGCAGTACTTC.

This clonotype was seen at least ten times. The chain couples TRBV5-1 to TRBJ2-1, with unresolved D. Per the germline V gene, CDR1 is SGHRS and CDR2 is YFSETQ. This CDR3 has 16 amino acids. The V and J ends lost 1 base and 0 bases respectively, with 11 bases between them. The CDR3 loop is CASSLFSASSYNEQFF. In DNA, the CDR3 is TGCGCCAGCAGCTTGTTTTCCGCTAGCTCCTACAATGAGCAGTTCTTC.

This clonotype has at least ten counts. The rearrangement links TRBV5-5 to TRBJ2-1; maybe TRBD1 (5 bases). The germline V and J ends were trimmed by 0 bases and 10 bases, with 20 bases remaining between them. Per germline, CDR1 SGHKS and CDR2 YYEKEE (reference sequence). The CDR3 sequence is 16 residues long. As DNA, the CDR3 is TGTGCCAGCAGCTTGGTACTTCTCAGGGAAGGTTTCGAGCAGTTCTTC. Amino acids: CASSLVLLREGFEQFF.

The chain is built from TRBV7-9 and TRBJ2-5; 12 bases agree with TRBD1. The J segment lost 3 bases and the V segment lost 6 bases, leaving 8 bases of the junction unmatched. Germline CDR1 reads SEHNR; CDR2 reads FQNEAQ (reference sequence). This CDR3 region has 16 residues. The CDR3, as DNA: TGTGCCAGCAGGATGTCCGGGACAGGGGGCAAAGAGACCCAGTACTTC. Translated, it gives CASRMSGTGGKETQYF.

Points on this clonotype: A much larger clone lies one base from this, so it may be a read error. J is TRBJ1-2 and V is TRBV29-1; possible D gene TRBD1, 6 bases. The CDR3 has 17 residues. Germline lookup yields CDR1 SQVTM and CDR2 ANQGSEA. V gave up 5 bases and J gave up 2 bases, with 24 bases separating them. CDR3 sequence: CSVSKEVGFGTNYGYTF. In nucleotides, the CDR3 is TGCAGCGTTTCAAAAGAAGTCGGTTTCGGGACAAACTATGGCTACACCTTC.

V and J are TRBV20-1 and TRBJ2-1; 7 bases fit TRBD2. CDR3 length: 17 residues. J lost 6 bases, V lost 1 base, and 15 bases had no gene match. Germline CDR1 is DFQATT and CDR2 is SNEGSKA (reference sequence). Here the CDR3 reads CSARVEMGGPPSNEQFF. CDR3 bases: TGCAGTGCTAGAGTCGAGATGGGAGGGCCCCCCTCCAATGAGCAGTTCTTC.

In this sample, this clonotype turned up many times. The CDR3 protein is CASSLDGTGVEKLFF. The CDR3 DNA sequence: TGCGCCAGCAGCTTGGATGGGACAGGGGTTGAAAAACTGTTTTTT. The rearrangement uses TRBV5-1 and TRBJ1-4, with 10 positions matching TRBD1. The ends lost 0 bases at V and 7 bases at J; junction bases unmatched: 3. CDR3 length equals 15 residues. In germline, CDR1 is SGHRS, CDR2 YFSETQ.